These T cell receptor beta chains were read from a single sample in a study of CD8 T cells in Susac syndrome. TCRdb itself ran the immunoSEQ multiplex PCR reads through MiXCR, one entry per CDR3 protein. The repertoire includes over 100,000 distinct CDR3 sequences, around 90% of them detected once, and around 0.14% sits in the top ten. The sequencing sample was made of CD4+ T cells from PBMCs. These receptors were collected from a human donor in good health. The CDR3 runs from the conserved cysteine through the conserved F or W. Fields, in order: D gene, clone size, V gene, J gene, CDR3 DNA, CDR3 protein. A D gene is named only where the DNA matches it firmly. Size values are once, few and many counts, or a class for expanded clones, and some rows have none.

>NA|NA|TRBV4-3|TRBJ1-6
TGCGCCAGCAGCCAAGATACCGGGGCCGCCTCACCCCTCCACTTT
CASSQDTGAASPLHF
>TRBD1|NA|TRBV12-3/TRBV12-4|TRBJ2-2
TGTGCCAGCAACCCACAGGGGGCCGGGGAGCTGTTTTTT
CASNPQGAGELFF
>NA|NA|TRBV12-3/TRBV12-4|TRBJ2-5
TGTGCCAGCAGTTCGGTCTTGGGGGGCCGGACCCAGTACTTC
CASSSVLGGRTQYF
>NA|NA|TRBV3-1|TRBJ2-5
TGTGCCAGCAGCCAGGGGTTTAGCGATAACCGTGGAGAGACCCAGTACTTC
CASSQGFSDNRGETQYF
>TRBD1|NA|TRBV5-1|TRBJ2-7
TGCGCCAGCAGCTTGGACCAAAACAGGGGGATTTACGAGCAGTACTTC
CASSLDQNRGIYEQYF
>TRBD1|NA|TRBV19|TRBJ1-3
TGTGCCAGTAGAGAACAGGGGAGTAGGGGAAACACCATATATTTT
CASREQGSRGNTIYF
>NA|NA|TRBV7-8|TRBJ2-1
TGTGCCAGCAGCTTAGTACCCAGGAGCTCCTACAATGAGCAGTTCTTC
CASSLVPRSSYNEQFF
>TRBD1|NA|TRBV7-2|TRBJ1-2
TGTGCCAGCAACAGGGGACAGGGGCACTATGGCTACACCTTC
CASNRGQGHYGYTF
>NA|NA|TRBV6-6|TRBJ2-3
TGTGCCAGCCAAGACAGCACAGATACGCAGTATTTT
CASQDSTDTQYF
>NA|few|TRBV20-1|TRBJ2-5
TGCAGTGCTCTCGTGGAGACCCAGTACTTC
CSALVETQYF
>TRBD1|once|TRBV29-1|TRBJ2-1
TGCAGCGTTGAACAGGGGGCCCCGGACAATGAGCAGTTCTTC
CSVEQGAPDNEQFF
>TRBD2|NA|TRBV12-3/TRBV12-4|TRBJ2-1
TGTGCCAGCAGTTTAACCCTAGCGGGGAATGAGCAGTTCTTC
CASSLTLAGNEQFF
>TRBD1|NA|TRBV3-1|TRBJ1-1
TGTGCCAGCAGCCAGACTACAGGGGGCACTGAAGCTTTCTTT
CASSQTTGGTEAFF
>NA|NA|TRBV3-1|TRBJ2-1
TGTGCCAGCAGACACAGGGACTGGGACAATGAGCAGTTCTTC
CASRHRDWDNEQFF
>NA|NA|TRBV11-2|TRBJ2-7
TGTGCCAGCAGCCCCGACTGGGCTGCCGACGAGCAGTACTTC
CASSPDWAADEQYF
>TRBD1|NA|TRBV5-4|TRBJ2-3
TGTGCCAGCCGATCCCGGACAGGCCTAGCAACAGATACGCAGTATTTT
CASRSRTGLATDTQYF
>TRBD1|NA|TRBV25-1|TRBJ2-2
TGTGCCAGCAGTGATCCAACCTCAGGAGACAGGGATTTGACCGGGGAGCTGTTTTTT
CASSDPTSGDRDLTGELFF
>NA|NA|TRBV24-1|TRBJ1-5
TGTGCCACCAGTGACTCAGGTCAGGGTAACCAGCCCCAGCATTTT
CATSDSGQGNQPQHF
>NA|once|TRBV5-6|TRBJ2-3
TGTGCCAGCAGCACCCGACGCGGGGATAATACGCAGTATTTT
CASSTRRGDNTQYF
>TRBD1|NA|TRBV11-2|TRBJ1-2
TGTGCCAGCAGCCGAACAACAGGGGCCTCGGCAGCTAACTATGGCTACACCTTC
CASSRTTGASAANYGYTF
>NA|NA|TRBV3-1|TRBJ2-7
TGTGCCAGCAGCCAAAACCCTGCGGCCTACGAGCAGTACTTC
CASSQNPAAYEQYF
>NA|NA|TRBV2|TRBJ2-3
TGTGCCAGCAGGCCTCTAGGGATAAACACAGATACGCAGTATTTT
CASRPLGINTDTQYF
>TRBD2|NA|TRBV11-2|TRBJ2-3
TGTGCCACTGGGGGAAACCTGGGACTAGGTACAGATACGCAGTATTTT
CATGGNLGLGTDTQYF
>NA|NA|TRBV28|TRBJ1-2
TGTGCCAGCAGTTTATCCAGGAACTATGGCTACACCTTC
CASSLSRNYGYTF
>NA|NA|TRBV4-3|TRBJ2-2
TGCGCCAGCAGCCAATGGGTAGACTCGAACACCGGGGAGCTGTTTTTT
CASSQWVDSNTGELFF
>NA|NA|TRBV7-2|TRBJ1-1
TGTGCCAGCAGCTGGCAAGCTTTCTTT
CASSWQAFF
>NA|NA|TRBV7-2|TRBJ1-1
TGTGCCAGCAGCTCGACTGGGTCAATCGGGACTTTCTTT
CASSSTGSIGTFF
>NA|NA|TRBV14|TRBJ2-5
TGTGCCAGCAGCTCCCTAGTCCTGGACAACTCACGAGAGACCCAGTACTTC
CASSSLVLDNSRETQYF
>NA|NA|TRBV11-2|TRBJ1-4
TGTGCCAGCAGCTTAGAAGTTCCAGGACTCGCATCGGCTAGACGTGAAAAACTGTTTTTT
CASSLEVPGLASARREKLFF
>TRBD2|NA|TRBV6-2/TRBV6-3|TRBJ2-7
TGTGCCAGCACCCTTACTAGCGGGGCTTCCTACGAGCAGTACTTC
CASTLTSGASYEQYF
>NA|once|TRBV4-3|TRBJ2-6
TGCGCCAGCAGCCAAGCCCTAGCTCAGGGATCTGGGGCCAACGTCCTGACTTTC
CASSQALAQGSGANVLTF
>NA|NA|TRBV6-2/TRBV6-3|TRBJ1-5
TGTGCCAGCAGTTCTCCCCCCGGGACTCAGCCCCAGCATTTT
CASSSPPGTQPQHF
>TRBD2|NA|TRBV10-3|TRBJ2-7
TGTGCCATCAGCGCCGGGACTAGCGGGATCTCCTACGAGCAGTACTTC
CAISAGTSGISYEQYF
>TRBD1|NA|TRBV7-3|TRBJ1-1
TGTGCCAGCAGCCTAGAGCCGAACGGGGTGACGACAGGGAGAAGATCGAACACTGAAGCTTTCTTT
CASSLEPNGVTTGRRSNTEAFF
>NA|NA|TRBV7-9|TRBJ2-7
TGTGCCAGCAGCCCCCTCTACGAGCAGTACTTC
CASSPLYEQYF
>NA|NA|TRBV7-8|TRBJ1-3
TGTGCCAGCAGCTTAGCGGCGATGAGGAGGGGATCTGGAAACACCATATATTTT
CASSLAAMRRGSGNTIYF
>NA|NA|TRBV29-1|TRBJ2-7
TGCAGCGTTGAGAACGGGCGTGGGAATGAGCAGTACTTC
CSVENGRGNEQYF
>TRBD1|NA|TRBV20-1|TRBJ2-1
TGCAGTGCTAAACAGGGGACCTACAATGAGCAGTTCTTC
CSAKQGTYNEQFF
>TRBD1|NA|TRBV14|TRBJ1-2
TGTGCCAGCAGCCAAGATCGTTACGGACAGGGGGATGGCTACACCTTC
CASSQDRYGQGDGYTF
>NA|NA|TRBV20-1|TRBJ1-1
TGCAGTGCTAGAGAGGTCACTGAAGCTTTCTTT
CSAREVTEAFF
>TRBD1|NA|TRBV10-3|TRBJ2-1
TGTGCCATCAGTGAAACGAGACAGGGGGGAGAGCAGTTCTTC
CAISETRQGGEQFF
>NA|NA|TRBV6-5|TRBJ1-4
TGTGCCAGCAGTTCACCCGGGGTGAGGGGCTCTGAAAAACTGTTTTTT
CASSSPGVRGSEKLFF
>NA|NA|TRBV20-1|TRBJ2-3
TGCAGTGCTAGAGATCCGGCCCGGGGCACAGATACGCAGTATTTT
CSARDPARGTDTQYF
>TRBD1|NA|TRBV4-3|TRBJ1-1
TGCGCCAGCAGCCAAGGATGGGAGCAACAGGGGAGACCTGAAGTTTTCTTT
CASSQGWEQQGRPEVFF
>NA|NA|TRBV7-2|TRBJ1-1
TGTGCCAGCAGAGGTTTCATGAACACTGAAGCTTTCTTT
CASRGFMNTEAFF
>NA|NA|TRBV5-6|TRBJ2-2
TGTGCCAGCAGCTTGGATTTTAACACCGGGGAGCTGTTTTTT
CASSLDFNTGELFF
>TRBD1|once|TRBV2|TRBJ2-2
TGTGCCAGCAGAAAAACAGGGGGCGCCCCCGGGGAGCTGTTTTTT
CASRKTGGAPGELFF
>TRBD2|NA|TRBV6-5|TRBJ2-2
TGTGCCAGCAGTTACCGGCTAGCGGGGGGGAAGACCGGGGAGCTGTTTTTT
CASSYRLAGGKTGELFF
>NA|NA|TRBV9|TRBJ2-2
TGTGCCAGCAGCGTAGGGCTCGGGGAGCTGTTTTTT
CASSVGLGELFF
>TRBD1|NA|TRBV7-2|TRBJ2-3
TGTGCCAGCAGCTTTTTTAGGGGACAGGATACGCAGTATTTT
CASSFFRGQDTQYF
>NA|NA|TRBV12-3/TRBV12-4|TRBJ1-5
TGTGCCAGCTCCCAGGAGGGATTAAATCAGCCCCAGCATTTT
CASSQEGLNQPQHF
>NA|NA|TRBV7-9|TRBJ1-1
TGTGCCAGCAGCGCAGAGTGGGTTAGCACTGAAGCTTTCTTT
CASSAEWVSTEAFF
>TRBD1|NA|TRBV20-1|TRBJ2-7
TGCAGTGCTAGAGTGGTAACAGGGGCCGAGCAGTACTTC
CSARVVTGAEQYF
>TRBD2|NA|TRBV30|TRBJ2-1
TGTGCCTGGAGGGGAGACTACGGACTAACGGGAGGGTCCTTTTACAATGAGCAGTTCTTC
CAWRGDYGLTGGSFYNEQFF
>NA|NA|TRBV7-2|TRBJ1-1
TGTGCCAGCAGCGAGAACCGTGAAGCTTTCTTT
CASSENREAFF